Below, 32 T cell receptor beta chains from the same sample are listed, as sequenced in a study of vaccination and CD4 T cells after COVID-19. No cognate antigen is known for these TCRs. Oncomine TCR Beta short-read sequencing was applied to DNA from cultured CD4+ T cells. MiXCR was run by TCRdb on the PCR reads, yielding one entry per CDR3 protein. Here the sample spans 13,000 or so distinct CDR3 sequences, around three fifths being singletons. The treatment here: roughly ten-day PBMC culture with coronavirus spike peptide pools or control peptides (ViraFEST assay). The sequenced material came from CD4+ T cells from blood, cultured in vitro. The receptors originated from a human donor who had recovered from COVID-19.

This clonotype has only a few counts. V and J are TRBV6-1 and TRBJ1-2, with 9 nucleotides matching TRBD1. The CDR3 sequence is 15 residues long. In germline, CDR1 is MNHNS, CDR2 SASEGT. V shed 5 bases, J shed 1 base, and the junction held 5 bases outside the gene matches. CDR3 sequence: CASSLTGGVNYGYTF. In DNA form, the CDR3 reads TGTGCCAGCAGTCTGACAGGGGGAGTTAACTATGGCTACACCTTC.

CDR3 coding DNA: TGCAGTGCCCCGCTGCAGGGCTCCTACGAGCAGTACTTC. Encoded protein: CSAPLQGSYEQYF. The chain carries TRBV20-1 and TRBJ2-7; possible D gene TRBD1, 5 bases. Trimming pared 6 bases from V and 0 bases from J, leaving 12 bases between. This CDR3 has 13 amino acids. From germline, CDR1 is DFQATT and CDR2 SNEGSKA (reference sequence).

This rearrangement joins TRBV20-1 to TRBJ1-6, with TRBD1 identical over 7 bases. J gave up 10 bases and V 6 bases, and 9 bases lay outside the gene matches. The CDR3 consists of 13 residues. CDR1 is DFQATT and CDR2 is SNEGSKA in the germline V gene (reference sequence). Here the CDR3 DNA reads TGCAGTGCCACTGACAGGGTCGCCTCACCCCTCCACTTT. Translated, it gives CSATDRVASPLHF.

The chain carries TRBV7-9 and TRBJ2-2; 11 positions agree with TRBD2. CDR1 and CDR2 (germline): SEHNR, FQNEAQ (reference sequence). This CDR3 is 14 amino acids long. The V segment lost 5 bases and the J segment 6 bases; nucleotides outside the gene matches: 2. The CDR3 DNA is TGTGCCAGCAGCCGACTAGCGGGGTCCGGGGAGCTGTTTTTT. It specifies CASSRLAGSGELFF.

This clonotype has only a few counts. The DNA for the CDR3 is TGCAGCGTTGGGACTAGCGGGAGGGCAGATACGCAGTATTTT. Translating gives CSVGTSGRADTQYF. The chain employs TRBV29-1 and TRBJ2-3; 15 bases match TRBD2. The CDR3 consists of 14 residues. Germline V gene sequence: CDR1 SQVTM, CDR2 ANQGSEA. Germline trimming cut 4 bases from V and 4 bases from J; bases unmatched to any gene: 0.

The genes are TRBV12-3 or TRBV12-4 and TRBJ1-1; D might be TRBD1 (6 bases). The V end was cut by 6 bases, the J end by 1 base, with 12 bases between. This CDR3 region has 14 residues. CDR3 in DNA: TGTGCCAGCAGCCAGGACAGTTGGAACACTGAAGCTTTCTTT. Encoded protein: CASSQDSWNTEAFF.

The CDR3 nucleotides are TGTGCCAGCAGGATCTCAGGGGATAGGAATACGCAGTATTTT. Residues: CASRISGDRNTQYF. The chain carries TRBV6-1 and TRBJ2-3; tentatively, D is TRBD1 (6 bases). V lost 6 bases to trimming and J lost 7 bases, with 17 bases between them. The CDR3 is 14 residues long. The germline CDR1 and CDR2 sequences are MNHNS and SASEGT.

The J gene is TRBJ2-1, the V gene TRBV20-1; D uncertain. The CDR3 is 11 amino acids. V lost 6 bases, J lost 4 bases, and 7 bases lay in between. Germline assignment: CDR1 DFQATT and CDR2 SNEGSKA (reference sequence). CDR3 bases: TGCAGTGCCGAGACGTACAATGAGCAGTTCTTC. It yields the protein CSAETYNEQFF.

This clonotype occurred once. The chain carries TRBV5-4 and TRBJ2-3; TRBD2 is a possible D gene (6 bases). Trimming pared 4 bases from V and 6 bases from J, leaving 30 bases between. CDR3 length: 19 amino acids. Germline CDR1 SGHNT, CDR2 YYREEE (reference sequence). The CDR3 spells CASSHTLMPGVGGWDTQYF. The CDR3 DNA sequence: TGTGCCAGCAGCCACACCTTGATGCCGGGAGTCGGTGGGTGGGATACGCAGTATTTT.

The rearrangement uses TRBV7-9 and TRBJ2-1; D perhaps matches TRBD2 (6 bases). The germline V and J ends were trimmed by 5 bases and 4 bases, with 15 bases remaining between them. Germline V gives CDR1 SEHNR, CDR2 FQNEAQ (reference sequence). The CDR3 length is 15 residues. The CDR3 DNA sequence: TGTGCCAGCAGCCCCCGGGACTCGCCATACAATGAGCAGTTCTTC. Translated: CASSPRDSPYNEQFF.

In DNA, the CDR3 is TGTGTCAGTCGTCAGAGTGGGGGCTACGAGCAGTACTTC. Translation gives CVSRQSGGYEQYF. V gene TRBV6-2 or TRBV6-3 combines with J gene TRBJ2-7; D assignment may be TRBD1 or TRBD2 (5 bases each). The CDR3 consists of 13 residues. The germline gives CDR1 MNHEY, CDR2 SVGEGT.

In its sample, this clonotype was seen a few times. The chain couples TRBV20-1 to TRBJ2-2; D unresolved. The CDR3 is 13 residues long. V gave up 6 bases and J gave up 8 bases, with 16 bases separating them. The germline CDR1 and CDR2 sequences are DFQATT and SNEGSKA (reference sequence). CDR3 sequence: CSAYNLGLGELFF. Here the CDR3 DNA reads TGCAGTGCCTATAACCTAGGCCTGGGGGAGCTGTTTTTT.

This sequence joins TRBV24-1 and TRBJ2-3, with D possibly called TRBD1 or TRBD2 (5 bases each). Germline values: CDR1 KGHDR, CDR2 SFDVKD. V gave up 3 bases and J gave up 2 bases, with 17 bases separating them. There are 17 residues in the CDR3. The CDR3 loop reads CATSDTGTEVPTDTQYF. The CDR3 DNA is TGTGCCACCAGTGATACCGGGACGGAGGTCCCCACAGATACGCAGTATTTT.

This clonotype came up once. This sequence joins TRBV7-3 and TRBJ2-1; D is perhaps TRBD2 (7 bases). CDR3 length: 16 residues. Trimming shortened V by 5 bases and J by 1 base, and 15 bases separated the two germline ends. CDR1 SGHTA and CDR2 FQGTGA come from the germline V gene. CDR3 bases: TGTGCCAGCAGCCCTACAAGCGGGACATCCTACAATGAGCAGTTCTTC. Its protein is CASSPTSGTSYNEQFF.

This chain links TRBV12-3 or TRBV12-4 with TRBJ1-6; D not certain. The V end lost 6 bases, the J end lost 0 bases, and 3 bases lay between the germline ends. This CDR3 spans 13 amino acids. This CDR3 is CASRLSYNSPLHF. The DNA of the CDR3 is TGTGCCAGCAGACTCTCCTATAATTCACCCCTCCACTTT.

The chain uses TRBV10-3 and TRBJ2-5; no reliable D call. Germline V gives CDR1 ENHRY, CDR2 SYGVKD. This CDR3 comprises 13 residues. V was cut by 6 bases and J by 3 bases, with 11 bases left in between. The CDR3 DNA sequence: TGTGCCATCAGAGATCCGCCTGAAGAGACCCAGTACTTC. As protein: CAIRDPPEETQYF.

This rearrangement joins TRBV5-1 to TRBJ2-3; 13 bases fit TRBD2. There are 18 residues in the CDR3. Unmatched junction bases numbered 12, after V lost 4 bases and J lost 4 bases. The germline gives CDR1 SGHRS, CDR2 YFSETQ. For the CDR3, the DNA is TGCGCCAGCAGCGCAACTAGCGGGAGGGCCCGAGGGGCAGATACGCAGTATTTT. It specifies CASSATSGRARGADTQYF.

This clonotype has just one count. V gene TRBV28 combines with J gene TRBJ1-6; the D gene is possibly TRBD1 (6 bases). Deletions cut 1 base from V and 4 bases from J, with 17 bases between. The CDR3 contains 18 residues. Germline V lookup: CDR1 MDHEN, CDR2 SYDVKM. CDR3 loop: CASSLLGAPRTYNSPLHF. CDR3 nucleotides: TGTGCCAGCAGTTTATTGGGGGCCCCCAGAACTTATAATTCACCCCTCCACTTT. Full variable domain (missing parts from reference TRBV28 and TRBJ1-6): DVKVTQSSRYLVKRTGEKVFLECVQDMDHENMFWYRQDPGLGLRLIYFSYDVKMKEKGDIPEGYSVSREKKERFSLILESASTNQTSMYLCASSLLGAPRTYNSPLHFGNGTRLTVT.

This clonotype was picked up a small number of times. V is TRBV28 and J is TRBJ2-7; 7 nucleotides line up with TRBD1. Germline V gene sequence: CDR1 MDHEN, CDR2 SYDVKM. There are 13 residues in the CDR3. The trim removed 4 bases at V and 1 base at J, leaving 1 base unmatched. As DNA, the CDR3 is TGTGCCAGCAGTTACAGGGGATCCTACGAGCAGTACTTC. As protein: CASSYRGSYEQYF.

V usage is TRBV5-1 and J usage is TRBJ2-5; D remains ambiguous. Germline V gene lookup returns CDR1 SGHRS and CDR2 YFSETQ. The CDR3 sequence is 16 residues long. Trimming shortened V by 0 bases and J by 2 bases, and 14 bases separated the two germline ends. CDR3 protein: CASSLAGRGGQETQYF. The CDR3 DNA reads TGCGCCAGCAGCTTGGCGGGCCGAGGTGGACAAGAGACCCAGTACTTC.

V usage is TRBV2 and J usage is TRBJ1-5; 8 bases are a match to TRBD1. This CDR3 has 14 amino acids. Germline assignment: CDR1 SNHLY and CDR2 FYNNEI. J was trimmed by 6 bases and V by 3 bases; bases with no gene match: 4. The CDR3 protein is CASSEVTGGQPQHF. The CDR3 DNA reads TGTGCCAGCAGTGAGGTCACAGGGGGTCAGCCCCAGCATTTT.

J is TRBJ2-5 and V is TRBV7-2; 8 bases are a match to TRBD2. The CDR3 consists of 15 residues. Per the germline V gene, CDR1 is SGHTA and CDR2 is FQGNSA. The V and J ends lost 11 bases and 3 bases, in that order; junction bases with no gene match: 14. The chain's CDR3 is CALGGGRGAKETQYF. The CDR3 DNA sequence: TGTGCCCTCGGGGGGGGTAGGGGAGCAAAAGAGACCCAGTACTTC.

This clonotype turned up a few times. The chain is built from TRBV18 and TRBJ2-1; no firm D call. V lost 1 base and J lost 0, with 13 bases in between. CDR1 is KGHSH, CDR2 LQKENI, per germline. This CDR3 region has 17 residues. The CDR3 sequence: CASSPLVRASSYNEQFF. Written as DNA, the CDR3 is TGTGCCAGCTCACCACTCGTTAGGGCCAGCTCCTACAATGAGCAGTTCTTC. Full variable domain (outside the CDR3, taken from reference TRBV18 and TRBJ2-1): NAGVMQNPRHLVRRRGQEARLRCSPMKGHSHVYWYRQLPEEGLKFMVYLQKENIIDESGMPKERFSAEFPKEGPSILRIQQVVRGDSAAYFCASSPLVRASSYNEQFFGPGTRLTVL.

The chain combines TRBV19 with TRBJ2-7; a possible D gene is TRBD1 (5 bases). The germline gives CDR1 LNHDA, CDR2 SQIVND (reference sequence). The V end was cut by 9 bases, the J end by 0 bases, with 15 bases between. This CDR3 is built from 14 residues. The CDR3 is CASTQTVRSYEQYF. The CDR3 nucleotides read TGTGCCAGCACACAGACAGTTCGCTCCTACGAGCAGTACTTC. Variable domain in full (rest from reference TRBV19 and TRBJ2-7): DGGITQSPKYLFRKEGQNVTLSCEQNLNHDAMYWYRQDPGQGLRLIYYSQIVNDFQKGDIAEGYSVSREKKESFPLTVTSAQKNPTAFYLCASTQTVRSYEQYFGPGTRLTVT.

V gene TRBV12-3 or TRBV12-4 combines with J gene TRBJ2-5; the D is unclear. The CDR3 length is 15 residues. The V end lost 6 bases, the J end lost 1 base, and 15 bases lay between the germline ends. The CDR3 DNA reads as TGTGCCAGCAGCCCTTCGGGTTGGGGCCAAGAGACCCAGTACTTC. It yields the protein CASSPSGWGQETQYF.

This clonotype occurred a few times. This chain connects TRBV19 to TRBJ1-1; possible D gene TRBD1, 5 bases. The germline gives CDR1 LNHDA, CDR2 SQIVND (reference sequence). The CDR3 is made up of 16 amino acids. V gave up 7 bases and J gave up 4 bases, with 22 bases separating them. CDR3 sequence reads: CASNPTSSGPATEAFF. The CDR3 DNA reads TGTGCCAGTAACCCTACGTCGTCAGGGCCGGCCACTGAAGCTTTCTTT.

This rearrangement joins TRBV15 to TRBJ2-3; 9 nucleotides align to TRBD2. The CDR3 runs to 15 residues. J was trimmed by 0 bases and V by 4 bases; bases with no gene match: 2. The germline gives CDR1 LNHNV, CDR2 YYDKDF (reference sequence). This CDR3 is CATSKTSGSTDTQYF. The CDR3, as DNA: TGTGCCACCAGCAAAACTAGCGGGAGCACAGATACGCAGTATTTT.

The chain links TRBV15 to TRBJ2-7; D is ambiguous. The germline CDR1 and CDR2 sequences are LNHNV and YYDKDF (reference sequence). With 4 bases removed from V and 7 bases from J, the gap between germline ends came to 14 bases. This CDR3 spans 13 amino acids. Here the CDR3 reads CATSIDTYREQYF. As DNA, the CDR3 is TGTGCCACCAGCATAGACACGTATCGAGAGCAGTACTTC.

The gene calls are TRBV10-3 and TRBJ2-2; D remains unclear. Germline values: CDR1 ENHRY, CDR2 SYGVKD. CDR3 length equals 15 residues. Trimming pared 2 bases from V and 0 bases from J, leaving 7 bases between. The CDR3 protein is CAISEDVTNTGELFF. The CDR3 bases are TGTGCCATCAGTGAGGATGTTACGAACACCGGGGAGCTGTTTTTT.

On this clonotype itself: The junction does not match germline at one end; this may be a read error. The genes are TRBV24-1 and TRBJ2-7; D possibly corresponds to TRBD2 (6 bases). Germline V gives CDR1 KGHDR, CDR2 SFDVKD. The CDR3 has 15 amino acids. Here the CDR3 DNA reads TGTGCCACCAGAGATTTCGACGGGAGCTCCTACGAGCAGTACTTC. Its translation is CATRDFDGSSYEQYF.

The gene calls are TRBV30 and TRBJ2-5; D ambiguous. Looked up from germline, CDR1 is GTSNPN and CDR2 is SVGIG (reference sequence). The V and J ends lost 2 bases and 1 base respectively, with 17 bases between them. This CDR3 is 16 amino acids long. The CDR3 spells CAWSHRVPGSQETQYF. The CDR3 bases are TGTGCCTGGAGTCATAGGGTTCCGGGTTCCCAAGAGACCCAGTACTTC.

Comments on this clonotype: A junction end diverges from the germline sequence, so it may reflect a read error. V and J are TRBV7-7 and TRBJ2-6; perhaps TRBD2 as D (5 bases). The CDR3 extends over 16 amino acids. The germline CDR1 and CDR2 sequences are SSHAT and FNYEAQ (reference sequence). CDR3 bases: TGCGCCAGCAGCCAAGATCGGGGTACCGGGGCCAACGTCCTGACTTTC. Protein: CASSQDRGTGANVLTF. The full variable domain, its missing parts supplied by reference TRBV7-7 and TRBJ2-6, is GAGVSQSPRYKVTKRGQDVTLRCDPISSHATLYWYQQALGQGPEFLTYFNYEAQPDKSGLPSDRFSAERPEGSISTLTIQRTEQRDSAMYRCASSQDRGTGANVLTFGAGSRLTVL.